Presented here are 23 T cell receptor beta chains from one specimen sequenced in a study of T-cell reconstitution after alpha-beta-depleted transplantation in children (dated by TCRdb to 2016 to 2017). Libraries were constructed by PCR. The data were produced on an Illumina HiSeq 2500. TCR libraries were prepared with molecular barcoding, using unique molecular identifiers to normalize TCRbeta repertoire quantification. Through fastp at Q25 and MiXCR, TCRdb rebuilt clones from the public reads, retaining in-frame beta chains. Entries that share a CDR3 protein sequence are merged under the most common genes and DNA. Present in this sample are 90,000 to 100,000 distinct CDR3 sequences, around a quarter of which were seen just once. In total, the top ten clones hold about a fifth of the sample. In light of the paper, this sample's treatment or condition label describes: allogeneic hematopoietic cell transplantation with graft depleted of TCRalphabeta T cells and CD19 B cells.

The material sequenced was PBMCs, taken before TCRalphabeta/CD19-depleted stem cell transplant. The receptors come from a boy aged 2 to 9 with acute lymphoblastic leukemia, due to receive a stem cell transplant.

The V gene is TRBV20-1, the J gene TRBJ2-6; a weak D match, TRBD2 (5 bases). CDR1 and CDR2 (germline): DFQATT, SNEGSKA (reference sequence). V lost 6 bases to trimming and J lost 1 base, with 13 bases between them. This CDR3 has 15 amino acids. CDR3 in DNA: TGCAGTGCCGGTCCCCGGGGTTCTGGGGCCAACGTCCTGACTTTC. It codes for CSAGPRGSGANVLTF.

The genes are TRBV10-2 and TRBJ1-5, with D possibly being TRBD1 (5 bases). Looked up from germline, CDR1 is WSHSY and CDR2 is SAAADI. V was clipped by 0 bases and J by 9 bases, with 12 bases between them. This CDR3 has 14 amino acids. The CDR3 nucleotides are TGCGCCAGCAGTGAGTCGGGCCAGGGTCTGCCCCAGCATTTT. This gives the protein CASSESGQGLPQHF.

A few counts support this clonotype. The chain is built from TRBV27 and TRBJ2-7; tentatively, D is TRBD2 (6 bases). Between the trimmed V and J ends, which lost 0 bases and 2 bases, there was a span of 11 bases. In germline, CDR1 is MNHEY, CDR2 SMNVEV (reference sequence). This CDR3 region has 15 residues. As DNA, the CDR3 is TGTGCCAGCAGTTTATCCGGAGGGCCCACCTACGAGCAGTACTTC. This encodes CASSLSGGPTYEQYF.

V gene TRBV5-1 combines with J gene TRBJ2-3, with 8 nucleotides matching TRBD1. This CDR3 has 15 amino acids. Per the germline V gene, CDR1 is SGHRS and CDR2 is YFSETQ. The junction had 4 bases not matched to a gene; V was cut back by 0 bases and J by 4 bases. CDR3 nucleotide sequence: TGCGCCAGCAGCTTGGCAGGGGGCTGGGCAGATACGCAGTATTTT. This translates into CASSLAGGWADTQYF.

This chain links TRBV9 with TRBJ2-1; 12 bases match TRBD2. V trimming: 4 bases; J trimming: 6 bases; junction bases outside the gene matches: 5. CDR1 is SGDLS and CDR2 is YYNGEE in the germline V gene. The CDR3 has 15 amino acids. The CDR3 DNA follows: TGTGCCAGCAGCCCCCGGACTAGCGGGATCAATGAGCAGTTCTTC. Encoded protein: CASSPRTSGINEQFF.

This clonotype was seen only a few times. V usage is TRBV29-1 and J usage is TRBJ2-1; D not resolved. CDR1 SQVTM and CDR2 ANQGSEA come from the germline V gene. Trimming shortened V by 4 bases and J by 5 bases, and 6 bases separated the two germline ends. This CDR3 is built from 11 residues. In nucleotides, the CDR3 is TGCAGCGTTGGCAGACACAATGAGCAGTTCTTC. Translated: CSVGRHNEQFF.

The chain recombines TRBV12-3 or TRBV12-4 with TRBJ1-5; D not resolved. This CDR3 has 13 residues. V lost 6 bases and J lost 9, with 15 bases in between. The chain's CDR3 is CASSLSREGPQHF. The CDR3 DNA reads as TGTGCCAGCAGCCTGTCTAGGGAAGGGCCCCAGCATTTT.

The genes are TRBV6-5 and TRBJ2-3, with D maybe TRBD2 (5 bases). The V end was cut by 4 bases, the J end by 5 bases, with 10 bases between. The germline V gene encodes CDR1 MNHEY and CDR2 SVGAGI. The CDR3 is 13 residues long. The CDR3 region is CASSLLGGDTQYF. The CDR3, as DNA: TGTGCCAGCAGTTTACTAGGCGGAGATACGCAGTATTTT.

The V call is TRBV15, the J call TRBJ2-1, with 8 bases lining up with TRBD2. With V trimmed by 0 bases and J by 12 bases, 10 bases remained unmatched. The V gene's germline CDR1 is LNHNV and CDR2 YYDKDF (reference sequence). The CDR3 covers 15 residues. Here the CDR3 DNA reads TGTGCCACCAGCAGAGATACTAGCGGAGTCAGTGTGCAGTTCTTC. Amino acid sequence: CATSRDTSGVSVQFF. Drawing the rest from reference TRBV15 and TRBJ2-1, the complete variable domain is DAMVIQNPRYQVTQFGKPVTLSCSQTLNHNVMYWYQQKSSQAPKLLFHYYDKDFNNEADTPDNFQSRRPNTSFCFLDIRSPGLGDTAMYLCATSRDTSGVSVQFFGPGTRLTVL.

The CDR3 DNA reads as TGTGCCAGCAGTGAGGGCCGGAGGGGCGCTGTCACCGGGGAGCTGTTTTTT. Protein product: CASSEGRRGAVTGELFF. The chain has TRBV2 and TRBJ2-2, with D perhaps matching TRBD2 (6 bases). The CDR3 length is 17 residues. V dropped 3 bases and J dropped 4 bases, with 18 bases sitting between them. Looked up from germline, CDR1 is SNHLY and CDR2 is FYNNEI.

This clonotype was picked up a small number of times. V gene TRBV30 combines with J gene TRBJ2-3; perhaps TRBD2 as D (6 bases). Looked up from germline, CDR1 is GTSNPN and CDR2 is SVGIG (reference sequence). The CDR3 sequence is 14 residues long. Deletions cut 4 bases from V and 7 bases from J, with 18 bases between. CDR3 in amino acids: CAWTAEGSRYTQYF. Here the CDR3 DNA reads TGTGCCTGGACAGCGGAGGGGTCCAGATATACGCAGTATTTT.

The chain links TRBV3-1 to TRBJ1-5; D not certain. Germline assignment: CDR1 LGHDT and CDR2 YNNKEL (reference sequence). The CDR3 extends over 12 amino acids. Trimming cost V 1 base and J 7 bases, with 5 bases left between them. CDR3 amino acids: CASSQGGQPQHF. In DNA, the CDR3 is TGTGCCAGCAGCCAAGGAGGACAGCCCCAGCATTTT. Full variable domain (missing parts from reference TRBV3-1 and TRBJ1-5): DTAVSQTPKYLVTQMGNDKSIKCEQNLGHDTMYWYKQDSKKFLKIMFSYNNKELIINETVPNRFSPKSPDKAHLNLHINSLELGDSAVYFCASSQGGQPQHFGDGTRLSIL.

V is TRBV9 and J is TRBJ2-2; D may be TRBD1 (5 bases). V was clipped by 0 bases and J by 5 bases, with 5 bases between them. CDR3 length: 13 residues. Per the germline V gene, CDR1 is SGDLS and CDR2 is YYNGEE. The chain's CDR3 is CASSVGQTGELFF. In nucleotides, the CDR3 is TGTGCCAGCAGCGTAGGACAGACCGGGGAGCTGTTTTTT. The full variable domain, rest sourced from reference TRBV9 and TRBJ2-2, is DSGVTQTPKHLITATGQRVTLRCSPRSGDLSVYWYQQSLDQGLQFLIQYYNGEERAKGNILERFSAQQFPDLHSELNLSSLELGDSALYFCASSVGQTGELFFGEGSRLTVL.

The chain has TRBV25-1 and TRBJ2-2, with 12 positions matching TRBD1. Looked up from germline, CDR1 is MGHDK and CDR2 is SYGVNS. The CDR3 runs 18 residues. V trimming: 3 bases; J trimming: 5 bases; junction bases outside the gene matches: 10. The CDR3 loop reads CASSDLPGQGARTGELFF. DNA for the CDR3: TGTGCCAGCAGTGATTTGCCGGGACAGGGGGCGAGGACCGGGGAGCTGTTTTTT.

As regards this clonotype: A junction boundary mismatches the germline segment, possibly from a read error. The chain uses TRBV20-1 and TRBJ2-3; TRBD1 or TRBD2 may be the D gene (5 bases each). This CDR3 has 15 amino acids. Germline CDR1 and CDR2: DFQATT and SNEGSKA (reference sequence). The CDR3 nucleotides read TGCTGTGCTAGGAAGAGGGGTTCTAGCACAGATACGCAGTATTTT. Protein sequence: CCARKRGSSTDTQYF.

The chain combines TRBV5-6 with TRBJ2-1, with TRBD2 identical over 8 bases. The junction had 13 bases not matched to a gene; V was cut back by 5 bases and J by 6 bases. This CDR3 has 16 amino acids. Germline lookup yields CDR1 SGHDT and CDR2 YYEEEE. CDR3 DNA: TGTGCCAGCAGACCCCTGCGGGGGGCGAGAAGCAATGAGCAGTTCTTC. It yields the protein CASRPLRGARSNEQFF.

This clonotype was seen only a few times. This chain joins TRBV20-1 and TRBJ2-5; the D gene is possibly TRBD2 (5 bases). The CDR3 runs 11 residues. V was clipped by 8 bases and J by 7 bases, with 14 bases between them. CDR1 and CDR2 (germline): DFQATT, SNEGSKA (reference sequence). CDR3: CSPRLRGTQYF. The CDR3, as DNA: TGCAGTCCCCGGCTCCGGGGGACCCAGTACTTC.

This chain uses TRBV10-3 with TRBJ2-4, with 15 bases lining up with TRBD2. The V gene end was trimmed by 5 bases and the J gene end by 3 bases; junction bases not matched to a gene: 8. The V gene's germline CDR1 is ENHRY and CDR2 SYGVKD. This CDR3 has 18 residues. CDR3 bases: TGTGCCATCAGTCCGGGACTAGCGGGAGGCGCAAACAAAAACATTCAGTACTTC. The encoded protein is CAISPGLAGGANKNIQYF.

The chain employs TRBV25-1 and TRBJ2-7; D might be TRBD2 (5 bases). CDR3 length equals 17 residues. Germline assignment: CDR1 MGHDK and CDR2 SYGVNS. V lost 3 bases and J lost 2, with 20 bases in between. The CDR3 DNA reads TGTGCCAGCAGTGATAAAAGAGCGGAGACTCCACCCTACGAGCAGTACTTC. This codes for CASSDKRAETPPYEQYF.

Only a few counts were recorded for this clonotype. V usage is TRBV5-6 and J usage is TRBJ1-2; a weak D match, TRBD1 (5 bases). Per the germline V gene, CDR1 is SGHDT and CDR2 is YYEEEE. Trimming pared 3 bases from V and 8 bases from J, leaving 14 bases between. The CDR3 covers 13 residues. CDR3 in amino acids: CASSSSPRGGYTF. The CDR3 DNA follows: TGTGCCAGCAGCTCGAGTCCGCGGGGCGGCTACACCTTC.

This clonotype was picked up a small number of times. The chain links TRBV5-5 to TRBJ1-6; possibly TRBD1 for D (5 bases). This CDR3 has 16 residues. Trimming left V 1 base short and J 7 bases short, with 15 bases between. The germline CDR1 and CDR2 sequences are SGHKS and YYEKEE (reference sequence). The CDR3 nucleotides read TGTGCCAGCAGCTTGCAGGGTGGAGGGACCAATTCACCCCTCCACTTT. Amino acids: CASSLQGGGTNSPLHF.

This clonotype was found a few times. The rearrangement links TRBV7-9 to TRBJ1-5; no firm D call. Trimming removed 0 bases at V and 7 bases at J, with 7 bases between. This CDR3 has 13 amino acids. From germline, CDR1 is SEHNR and CDR2 FQNEAQ (reference sequence). Written as DNA, the CDR3 is TGTGCCAGCAGCTTAGCGGGTCTGCAGCCCCAGCATTTT. Its protein is CASSLAGLQPQHF.

The V call is TRBV4-3, the J call TRBJ2-1; unclear D gene. Germline V gene data show CDR1 as LGHNA and CDR2 as YSLEER. The CDR3 extends over 13 amino acids. Trimming pared 1 base from V and 9 bases from J, leaving 10 bases between. Here the CDR3 reads CASSQAQLGEQFF. CDR3 nucleotide sequence: TGCGCCAGCAGCCAAGCCCAGTTGGGTGAGCAGTTCTTC.